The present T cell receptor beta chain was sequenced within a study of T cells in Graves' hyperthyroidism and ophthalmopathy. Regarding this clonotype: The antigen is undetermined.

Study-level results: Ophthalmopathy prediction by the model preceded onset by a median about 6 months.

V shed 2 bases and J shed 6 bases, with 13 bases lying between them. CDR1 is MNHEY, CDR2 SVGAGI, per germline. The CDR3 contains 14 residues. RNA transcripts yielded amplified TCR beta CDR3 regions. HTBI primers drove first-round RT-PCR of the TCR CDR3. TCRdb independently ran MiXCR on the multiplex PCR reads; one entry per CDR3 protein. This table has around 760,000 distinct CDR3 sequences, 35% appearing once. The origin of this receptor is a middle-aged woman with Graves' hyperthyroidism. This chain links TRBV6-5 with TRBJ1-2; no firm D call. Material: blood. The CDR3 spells CASSYRPGIDGYTF. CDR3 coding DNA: TGTGCCAGCAGTTACAGGCCCGGGATCGATGGCTACACCTTC.